This T cell receptor (beta chain) is from a study of blood T cell repertoires in COVID-19. About the research overall: The study drew acute and convalescent COVID-19 samples from the United States, Italy and Spain.

Germline lookup yields CDR1 LNHDA and CDR2 SQIVND (reference sequence). V lost 6 bases and J lost 0; bases outside the gene matches: 6. The CDR3 consists of 15 residues. Patients at the Seattle site were enrolled during active infection and followed longitudinally. The data were produced by immunoSEQ multiplex PCR, yet TCRdb's version contains in-frame clones alone and is incomplete. The sample includes around 200,000 clones, approximately 86% of them seen just once. Input material: peripheral blood. This sequence originates from a young woman with COVID-19, enrolled during active disease. The genes are TRBV19 and TRBJ2-3; 7 bases are a match to TRBD2. The chain's CDR3 is CASSKAGMSTDTQYF. The CDR3, as DNA: TGTGCCAGTAGCAAAGCGGGGATGAGCACAGATACGCAGTATTTT.